The rows below give T cell receptor beta chains drawn from one sample of a study of metastatic and nonmetastatic thyroid tumors. TCRdb re-called the PCR reads with MiXCR. Among roughly 29,000 clones listed, 20% to 25% were seen once. The sample consisted of blood. Every receptor here comes from a female donor with papillary thyroid cancer or a benign thyroid nodule (not recorded which). Some clones in this sample may be carry-over from other donors' samples. CDR3s include the opening cysteine and the closing phenylalanine or tryptophan. Fields, in order: D gene, V gene, J gene, clone size, CDR3 DNA, CDR3 protein. A D gene is named only where the DNA matches it firmly. Size values are once, few and many counts, or a class for expanded clones, and some rows have none.

d_call: .; v_call: TRBV30; j_call: TRBJ2-4; clone_size: many; cdr3_nt: TGTGCCTGGAGTGTCCGGGGAAACATTCAGTACTTC; cdr3_aa: CAWSVRGNIQYF
d_call: .; v_call: TRBV7-9; j_call: TRBJ1-6; clone_size: many; cdr3_nt: TGTGCCGGGGGGGTAGGAAGGTCACCCCTCCACTTT; cdr3_aa: CAGGVGRSPLHF
d_call: TRBD2; v_call: TRBV20-1; j_call: TRBJ2-3; clone_size: many; cdr3_nt: TGCAGTGCTAGAGGTGGGACTAGCGGCACAGATACGCAGTATTTT; cdr3_aa: CSARGGTSGTDTQYF
d_call: .; v_call: TRBV6-2/TRBV6-3; j_call: TRBJ2-3; clone_size: .; cdr3_nt: TGTGCCAGCAGTCCCGGGACATGGGCCCGCACAGATACGCAGTATTTT; cdr3_aa: CASSPGTWARTDTQYF
d_call: TRBD1; v_call: TRBV15; j_call: TRBJ2-5; clone_size: .; cdr3_nt: TGTGCCACCAGCAGAGATTGGGGGACAGGAAAAGAGACCCAGTACTTC; cdr3_aa: CATSRDWGTGKETQYF
d_call: TRBD1; v_call: TRBV19; j_call: TRBJ1-1; clone_size: many; cdr3_nt: TGTGCCAGTTTGTTCAGGGGGGGGCGAGGAACTGAAGCTTTCTTT; cdr3_aa: CASLFRGGRGTEAFF
d_call: .; v_call: TRBV5-4; j_call: TRBJ1-1; clone_size: many; cdr3_nt: TGTGCCAGCAGCTTCGACCTCACCGCGGGTGAAGCTTTCTTT; cdr3_aa: CASSFDLTAGEAFF
d_call: .; v_call: TRBV7-8; j_call: TRBJ2-3; clone_size: many; cdr3_nt: TGTGCCAGCAGCCCTGATCCGCTAGCGGATACGCAGTATTTT; cdr3_aa: CASSPDPLADTQYF
d_call: .; v_call: TRBV7-3; j_call: TRBJ2-5; clone_size: many; cdr3_nt: TGTGCCAGCAGCTTAGGACTGGGAGAGACCCAGTACTTC; cdr3_aa: CASSLGLGETQYF
d_call: TRBD1; v_call: TRBV20-1; j_call: TRBJ1-6; clone_size: .; cdr3_nt: TGCAGTGCTAGAGATAAGGGACAGGGACTCTATAATTCACCCCTCCACTTT; cdr3_aa: CSARDKGQGLYNSPLHF
d_call: .; v_call: TRBV12-3/TRBV12-4; j_call: TRBJ1-2; clone_size: .; cdr3_nt: TGTGCCAGCAGTCTCCTAGTCGGGGGCGGCGGCTACACCTTC; cdr3_aa: CASSLLVGGGGYTF
d_call: TRBD1; v_call: TRBV5-1; j_call: TRBJ1-4; clone_size: many; cdr3_nt: TGCGCCAGCAGCTTGGGGACAGGGGTCGATAATGAAAAACTGTTTTTT; cdr3_aa: CASSLGTGVDNEKLFF
d_call: .; v_call: TRBV19; j_call: TRBJ1-6; clone_size: many; cdr3_nt: TGTGCCAGTAGTATATCTTCAGGGGACAATTCACCCCTCCACTTT; cdr3_aa: CASSISSGDNSPLHF
d_call: .; v_call: TRBV2; j_call: TRBJ1-5; clone_size: few; cdr3_nt: TGTGCCAGCAGTGAAGTGGGGTTTGGTAATCAGCCCCAGCATTTT; cdr3_aa: CASSEVGFGNQPQHF
d_call: .; v_call: TRBV10-2; j_call: TRBJ1-1; clone_size: few; cdr3_nt: TGCGCCAGCAGTGAGTCGACTCTGAACACTGAAGCTTTCTTT; cdr3_aa: CASSESTLNTEAFF
d_call: .; v_call: TRBV20-1; j_call: TRBJ1-2; clone_size: few; cdr3_nt: TGCAGTGCCCTCCGGGAGGCGCGGGGCTACACCTTC; cdr3_aa: CSALREARGYTF
d_call: TRBD1; v_call: TRBV15; j_call: TRBJ2-1; clone_size: .; cdr3_nt: TGTGCCACCAGCAGAGTCTCCCATGGGGACAGGGGGGGCTCCTACAATGAGCAGTTCTTC; cdr3_aa: CATSRVSHGDRGGSYNEQFF
d_call: .; v_call: TRBV20-1; j_call: TRBJ2-3; clone_size: .; cdr3_nt: TGCAGCACTCCGGGACCCCACTTTGGGGCGCAGTATTTT; cdr3_aa: CSTPGPHFGAQYF
d_call: .; v_call: TRBV10-3; j_call: TRBJ1-5; clone_size: many; cdr3_nt: TGTGCCATCAGGAATCCGGGTAATCAGCCCCAGCATTTT; cdr3_aa: CAIRNPGNQPQHF
d_call: .; v_call: TRBV30; j_call: TRBJ1-6; clone_size: .; cdr3_nt: TGTGCCTGCCTAAGGGATAATTCACCCCTCCACTTT; cdr3_aa: CACLRDNSPLHF
d_call: TRBD1; v_call: TRBV5-1; j_call: TRBJ1-1; clone_size: many; cdr3_nt: TGCGCCAGCAGCTTGGGGGACAGGCAGTGGGGAGCTTTCTTT; cdr3_aa: CASSLGDRQWGAFF
d_call: .; v_call: TRBV2; j_call: TRBJ2-3; clone_size: few; cdr3_nt: TGTGCCAGCAGACTAGGACGACCTACAGATACGCAGTATTTT; cdr3_aa: CASRLGRPTDTQYF
d_call: TRBD1; v_call: TRBV11-1; j_call: TRBJ2-1; clone_size: .; cdr3_nt: TGTGCCAGCAGCGGGTGGACAGGGGGGAAGAATGAGCAGTTCTTC; cdr3_aa: CASSGWTGGKNEQFF
d_call: TRBD1; v_call: TRBV6-1; j_call: TRBJ2-7; clone_size: few; cdr3_nt: TGTGCCAGCAGTCCGGGACAGGGGTCCTACGAGCAGTACTTC; cdr3_aa: CASSPGQGSYEQYF
d_call: TRBD2; v_call: TRBV6-1; j_call: TRBJ2-5; clone_size: .; cdr3_nt: TGTGCCAGCAGTAGGCGGGAGGGACGGCCGGAAGAGACCCAGTACTTC; cdr3_aa: CASSRREGRPEETQYF
d_call: .; v_call: TRBV9; j_call: TRBJ1-5; clone_size: many; cdr3_nt: TGTGCCAGCAGCGTAGAATGGAGTAGCAATCAGCCCCAGCATTTT; cdr3_aa: CASSVEWSSNQPQHF
d_call: .; v_call: TRBV25-1; j_call: TRBJ2-3; clone_size: many; cdr3_nt: TGTGCCAGCAGTGATTGGACGCGTCGAGCGGATACGCAGTATTTT; cdr3_aa: CASSDWTRRADTQYF
d_call: .; v_call: TRBV5-6; j_call: TRBJ1-5; clone_size: many; cdr3_nt: TGTGCCAGCAGCTTGGTGAATCAGCCCCAGCATTTT; cdr3_aa: CASSLVNQPQHF
d_call: .; v_call: TRBV6-1; j_call: TRBJ1-5; clone_size: .; cdr3_nt: TGTGCCAGCGCAGGGAGTTGGAATCAGCCCCAGCATTTT; cdr3_aa: CASAGSWNQPQHF
d_call: .; v_call: TRBV20-1; j_call: TRBJ1-1; clone_size: .; cdr3_nt: TGCAGTGCTAGCACAAACCCGGGGGCGTTCTTT; cdr3_aa: CSASTNPGAFF
d_call: TRBD2; v_call: TRBV20-1; j_call: TRBJ2-3; clone_size: .; cdr3_nt: TGCAGTGCCACCCTAGCGGGAGCAGATACGCAGTATTTT; cdr3_aa: CSATLAGADTQYF
d_call: .; v_call: TRBV20-1; j_call: TRBJ1-5; clone_size: .; cdr3_nt: TGCAGTGCTAGAGGCCTACAGGGTTCGCGGAGTCAGCCCCAGCATTTT; cdr3_aa: CSARGLQGSRSQPQHF
d_call: TRBD1; v_call: TRBV6-2/TRBV6-3; j_call: TRBJ1-4; clone_size: many; cdr3_nt: TGTGCCAGCAGTTGGGACAGGGGGCGAGAAAAACTGTTTTTT; cdr3_aa: CASSWDRGREKLFF
d_call: .; v_call: TRBV29-1; j_call: TRBJ2-5; clone_size: many; cdr3_nt: TGCAGCGTTGAAGGGCACCAAGAGACCCAGTACTTC; cdr3_aa: CSVEGHQETQYF
d_call: TRBD1; v_call: TRBV20-1; j_call: TRBJ2-7; clone_size: .; cdr3_nt: TGCAGTTCGACTAATTACGTGACAGGGACAGACGAGCAGTACTTC; cdr3_aa: CSSTNYVTGTDEQYF
d_call: .; v_call: TRBV5-4; j_call: TRBJ2-5; clone_size: .; cdr3_nt: TGTGCCAGCAGCTTGGAAGTCAATTTGGAGACCCAGTACTTC; cdr3_aa: CASSLEVNLETQYF
d_call: .; v_call: TRBV27; j_call: TRBJ1-2; clone_size: .; cdr3_nt: TGTGCCAGCAGTTTCGAGGGAAACTATGGCTACACCTTC; cdr3_aa: CASSFEGNYGYTF
d_call: .; v_call: TRBV3-1; j_call: TRBJ1-5; clone_size: many; cdr3_nt: TGTGCCAGCCTCCGTCAGCCCCAGCATTTT; cdr3_aa: CASLRQPQHF
d_call: .; v_call: TRBV28; j_call: TRBJ1-1; clone_size: many; cdr3_nt: TGTGCCAGCAGGTCGTTACAGGGAGACACTGAAGCTTTCTTT; cdr3_aa: CASRSLQGDTEAFF
d_call: TRBD2; v_call: TRBV20-1; j_call: TRBJ2-3; clone_size: once; cdr3_nt: TGCAGTGCTAGCGGGAGGGCCGATACGCAGTATTTT; cdr3_aa: CSASGRADTQYF
d_call: TRBD1; v_call: TRBV24-1; j_call: TRBJ1-5; clone_size: many; cdr3_nt: TGTGCCACCAGTGAGGGGACAGGGGGGAATCAGCCCCAGCATTTT; cdr3_aa: CATSEGTGGNQPQHF
d_call: .; v_call: TRBV18; j_call: TRBJ2-3; clone_size: .; cdr3_nt: TGTGCCAGCTCACAACTTTCGGGGGTTACAGATACGCAGTATTTT; cdr3_aa: CASSQLSGVTDTQYF
d_call: TRBD1; v_call: TRBV25-1; j_call: TRBJ1-3; clone_size: .; cdr3_nt: TGTGCCAGCAGTAGACAGGGAGGAAACACCATATATTTT; cdr3_aa: CASSRQGGNTIYF
d_call: .; v_call: TRBV28; j_call: TRBJ2-7; clone_size: .; cdr3_nt: TGTGCCAGCTTGGCAGGCTACGAGCAGTACTTC; cdr3_aa: CASLAGYEQYF
d_call: .; v_call: TRBV9; j_call: TRBJ1-2; clone_size: .; cdr3_nt: TGTGCCAGCAGCGTAGCCCAGGGGCCGGGCTATGGCTACACCTTC; cdr3_aa: CASSVAQGPGYGYTF
d_call: .; v_call: TRBV20-1; j_call: TRBJ1-4; clone_size: many; cdr3_nt: TGCAGTGCCCTCGCGGGCTTTAATGAAAAACTGTTTTTT; cdr3_aa: CSALAGFNEKLFF
d_call: TRBD2; v_call: TRBV4-3; j_call: TRBJ2-2; clone_size: many; cdr3_nt: TGCGCCAGCAGCCAAGGTCGCAGTTTAGCGGGAGGGCCCGACACCGGGGAGCTGTTTTTT; cdr3_aa: CASSQGRSLAGGPDTGELFF
d_call: TRBD2; v_call: TRBV11-1; j_call: TRBJ2-5; clone_size: many; cdr3_nt: TGTGCCAGCAGCTTAGCGGGTGGGGCTAGCGGGCTAAGCTTCCAAGAGACCCAGTACTTC; cdr3_aa: CASSLAGGASGLSFQETQYF
d_call: .; v_call: TRBV6-1; j_call: TRBJ1-4; clone_size: .; cdr3_nt: TGTGCCAGCAGTGACCAACCGACAGGAGGGAATGAAAAACTGTTTTTT; cdr3_aa: CASSDQPTGGNEKLFF
d_call: TRBD2; v_call: TRBV9; j_call: TRBJ2-2; clone_size: many; cdr3_nt: TGTGCCAGCAGCTCCCTCCAGGGACTAAGAAACACCGGGGAGCTGTTTTTT; cdr3_aa: CASSSLQGLRNTGELFF
d_call: TRBD1; v_call: TRBV2; j_call: TRBJ1-6; clone_size: many; cdr3_nt: TGTGCCAGCAGTGCGAGGACAGGAAATTCACCCCTCCACTTT; cdr3_aa: CASSARTGNSPLHF
d_call: TRBD1; v_call: TRBV20-1; j_call: TRBJ1-2; clone_size: .; cdr3_nt: TGCAGTGCTAGAAAGGACAGGGATCGGGGCTACACCTTC; cdr3_aa: CSARKDRDRGYTF
d_call: TRBD1; v_call: TRBV11-1; j_call: TRBJ2-3; clone_size: .; cdr3_nt: TGTGCCAGCAGCTTAGGCTTTGGGACAGGGTCGGAAGATACGCAGTATTTT; cdr3_aa: CASSLGFGTGSEDTQYF
d_call: .; v_call: TRBV5-6; j_call: TRBJ2-7; clone_size: .; cdr3_nt: TGTGCCAGCAGTTCGGTAGGTCCAACCTACGAGCAGTACTTC; cdr3_aa: CASSSVGPTYEQYF
d_call: .; v_call: TRBV6-1; j_call: TRBJ1-4; clone_size: .; cdr3_nt: TGTGCCAGCAACCGGGTCACTAATGAAAAACTGTTTTTT; cdr3_aa: CASNRVTNEKLFF
d_call: TRBD1; v_call: TRBV3-1; j_call: TRBJ2-5; clone_size: many; cdr3_nt: TGTGCCAGCAGCCAAGGCACCGGGACAGTCGGGTCAAAGACCCAGTACTTC; cdr3_aa: CASSQGTGTVGSKTQYF
d_call: .; v_call: TRBV6-5; j_call: TRBJ1-2; clone_size: .; cdr3_nt: TGTGCCAGCAGTTATACAGGGTATGGCTACACCTTC; cdr3_aa: CASSYTGYGYTF
d_call: .; v_call: TRBV20-1; j_call: TRBJ2-2; clone_size: many; cdr3_nt: TGCAGTGCTAGAGCAGGTCAGGGTAGCACCGGGGAGCTGTTTTTT; cdr3_aa: CSARAGQGSTGELFF
d_call: TRBD1; v_call: TRBV5-1; j_call: TRBJ1-4; clone_size: many; cdr3_nt: TGCGCCAGCAGCACGTCAGGGGGCGAGTATGAAAAACTGTTTTTT; cdr3_aa: CASSTSGGEYEKLFF